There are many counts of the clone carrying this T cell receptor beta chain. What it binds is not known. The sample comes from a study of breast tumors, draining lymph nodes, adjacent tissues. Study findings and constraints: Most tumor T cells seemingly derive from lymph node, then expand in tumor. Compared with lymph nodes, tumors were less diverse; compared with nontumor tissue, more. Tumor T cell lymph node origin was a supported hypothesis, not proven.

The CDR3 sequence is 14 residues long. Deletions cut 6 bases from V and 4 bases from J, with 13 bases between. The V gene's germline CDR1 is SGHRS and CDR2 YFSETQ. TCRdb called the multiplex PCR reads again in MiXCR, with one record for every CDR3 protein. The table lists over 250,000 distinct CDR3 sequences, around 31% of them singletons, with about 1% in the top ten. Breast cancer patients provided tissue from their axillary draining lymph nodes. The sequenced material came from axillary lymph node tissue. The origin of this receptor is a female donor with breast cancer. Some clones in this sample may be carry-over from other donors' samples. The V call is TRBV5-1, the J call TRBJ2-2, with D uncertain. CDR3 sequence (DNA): TGCGCCAGCATGACGGGCGACTCCACCGGGGAGCTGTTTTTT. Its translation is CASMTGDSTGELFF.